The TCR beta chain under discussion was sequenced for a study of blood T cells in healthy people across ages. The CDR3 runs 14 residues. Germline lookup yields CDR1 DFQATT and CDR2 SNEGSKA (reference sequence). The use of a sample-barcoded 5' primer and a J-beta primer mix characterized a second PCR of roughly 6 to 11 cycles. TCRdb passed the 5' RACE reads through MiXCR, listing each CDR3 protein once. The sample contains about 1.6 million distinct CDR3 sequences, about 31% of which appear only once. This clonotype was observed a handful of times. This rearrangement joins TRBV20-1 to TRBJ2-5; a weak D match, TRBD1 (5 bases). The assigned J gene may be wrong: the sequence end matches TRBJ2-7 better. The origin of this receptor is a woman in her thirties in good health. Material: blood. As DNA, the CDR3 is TGCAGTGCTAGAGATCTTGACAGAAAGGACGAGCAGTACTTC. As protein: CSARDLDRKDEQYF.